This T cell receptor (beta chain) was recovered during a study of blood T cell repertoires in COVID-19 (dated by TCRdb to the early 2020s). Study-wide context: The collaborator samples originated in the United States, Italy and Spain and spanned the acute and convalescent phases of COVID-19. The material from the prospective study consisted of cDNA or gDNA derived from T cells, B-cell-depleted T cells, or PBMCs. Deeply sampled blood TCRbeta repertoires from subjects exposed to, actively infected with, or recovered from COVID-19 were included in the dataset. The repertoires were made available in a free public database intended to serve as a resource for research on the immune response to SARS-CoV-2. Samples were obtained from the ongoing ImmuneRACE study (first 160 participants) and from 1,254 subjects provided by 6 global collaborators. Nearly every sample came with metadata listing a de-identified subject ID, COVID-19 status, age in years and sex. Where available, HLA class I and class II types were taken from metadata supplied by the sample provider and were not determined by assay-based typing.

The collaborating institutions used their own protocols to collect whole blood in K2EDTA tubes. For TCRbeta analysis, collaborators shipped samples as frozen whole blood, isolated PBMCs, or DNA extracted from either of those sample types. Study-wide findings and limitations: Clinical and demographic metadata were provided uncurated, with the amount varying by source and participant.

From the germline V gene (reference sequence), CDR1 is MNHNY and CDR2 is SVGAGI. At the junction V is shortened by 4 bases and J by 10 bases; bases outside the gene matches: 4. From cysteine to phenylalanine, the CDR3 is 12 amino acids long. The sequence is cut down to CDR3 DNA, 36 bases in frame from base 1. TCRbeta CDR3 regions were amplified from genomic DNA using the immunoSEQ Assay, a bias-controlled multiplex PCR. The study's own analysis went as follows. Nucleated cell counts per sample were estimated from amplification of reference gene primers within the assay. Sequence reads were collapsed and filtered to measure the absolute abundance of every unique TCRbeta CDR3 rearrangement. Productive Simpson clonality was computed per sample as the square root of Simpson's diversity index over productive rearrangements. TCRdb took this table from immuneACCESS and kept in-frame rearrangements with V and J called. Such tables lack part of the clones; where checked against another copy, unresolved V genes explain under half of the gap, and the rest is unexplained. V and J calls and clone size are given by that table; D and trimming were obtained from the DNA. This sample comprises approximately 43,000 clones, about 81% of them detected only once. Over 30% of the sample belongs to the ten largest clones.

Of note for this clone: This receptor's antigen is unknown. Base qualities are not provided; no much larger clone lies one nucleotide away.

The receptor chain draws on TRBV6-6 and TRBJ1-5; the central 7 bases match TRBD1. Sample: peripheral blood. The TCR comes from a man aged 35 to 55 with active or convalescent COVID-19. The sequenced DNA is TGTGCCAGCAGTTCCTCAGGGGGTCCCCAGCATTTT. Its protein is CASSSSGGPQHF.